Shown below are 12 T cell receptor beta chains from a single sample sequenced in a study of CD8 T cells in ankylosing spondylitis. Findings and caveats of the study: A TCR beta motif of eight or nine highly homologous variants seemed to mark ankylosing spondylitis blood.

The antigens for these receptors are not known. TCRdb re-derived calls from the 5' RACE reads in MiXCR, one entry per CDR3 protein. Among about 220,000 distinct CDR3 sequences listed, around 18% were seen once. Sequencing was carried out using blood, either unsorted or a sorted T cell fraction (not recorded which). The receptor source for this set is a male donor with ankylosing spondylitis.

This clonotype was seen a handful of times. The chain combines TRBV5-4 with TRBJ1-2; 11 bases are shared with TRBD1. V was clipped by 4 bases and J by 4 bases; unmatched bases: 9. Germline CDR1 is SGHNT and CDR2 is YYREEE (reference sequence). There are 16 residues in the CDR3. The CDR3 DNA reads TGTGCCAGCAGCCTAAACAGGGACAGGGGGACCTATGGCTACACCTTC. Translating it yields CASSLNRDRGTYGYTF.

This clonotype has a count of ten or more. This chain joins TRBV29-1 and TRBJ2-7, with 10 positions matching TRBD1. Trimming took 2 bases from V and 4 from J; bases not matched to a gene: 5. The length of the CDR3 is 14 residues. Looked up from germline, CDR1 is SQVTM and CDR2 is ANQGSEA. CDR3 sequence reads: CSVEIRDRGYEQYF. CDR3 bases: TGCAGCGTTGAAATTCGGGACAGGGGTTACGAGCAGTACTTC.

This clonotype turned up a few times. The gene calls are TRBV30 and TRBJ1-1, with 8 bases identical to TRBD1. Germline-derived CDR1 and CDR2 are GTSNPN and SVGIG (reference sequence). After removal of 4 bases from V and 3 bases from J, the junction contained 10 bases not matched to a gene. CDR3 length equals 15 residues. Here the CDR3 reads CAWKADRGADTEAFF. CDR3 coding DNA: TGTGCCTGGAAAGCAGACAGGGGAGCTGACACTGAAGCTTTCTTT.

V and J are TRBV4-1 and TRBJ1-4, with D hard to call. CDR1 and CDR2 from the germline V gene are MGHRA and YSYEKL. The CDR3 spans 13 residues. Trimming took off 0 bases at V and 6 bases at J, with 5 bases between the two ends. In DNA form, the CDR3 reads TGCGCCAGCAGCCAAGATATAGATGAAAAACTGTTTTTT. This sequence encodes CASSQDIDEKLFF.

In this sample, this clonotype turned up many times. The chain is built from TRBV12-3 or TRBV12-4 and TRBJ1-4, with unresolved D. This CDR3 region has 12 residues. The germline V and J ends were trimmed by 3 bases and 12 bases, with 11 bases remaining between them. The CDR3 region has the DNA TGTGCCAGCAGTTTGGGCGGTGTAGAACTGTTTTTT. Translation: CASSLGGVELFF.

This clonotype was recorded many times. The chain combines TRBV12-3 or TRBV12-4 with TRBJ1-1, with D hard to call. V was shortened by 5 bases and J by 4 bases, with 11 bases between the two germline ends. This CDR3 comprises 13 residues. The CDR3 loop is CASSPGPSTEAFF. CDR3 DNA sequence: TGTGCCAGCAGTCCCGGTCCTAGCACTGAAGCTTTCTTT.

This clonotype occurred a few times. The rearrangement uses TRBV6-1 and TRBJ1-2; D possibly corresponds to TRBD1 (5 bases). The germline CDR1 and CDR2 sequences are MNHNS and SASEGT. V was cut by 6 bases and J by 2 bases, with 22 bases left in between. The CDR3 sequence is 17 residues long. CDR3 residues: CASSGLLQEGKNYGYTF. The CDR3 DNA sequence: TGTGCCAGCAGCGGATTACTACAGGAGGGGAAAAACTATGGCTACACCTTC.

The table lists this clonotype with a few counts. The chain is built from TRBV2 and TRBJ2-7; 8 positions agree with TRBD1. Looked up from germline, CDR1 is SNHLY and CDR2 is FYNNEI. CDR3 length: 13 amino acids. V trimming: 11 bases; J trimming: 4 bases; junction bases outside the gene matches: 10. CDR3 in DNA: TGTGCCTACGACAGGGGAAATGGGTACGAGCAGTACTTC. Translating it yields CAYDRGNGYEQYF.

The V gene is TRBV4-1, the J gene TRBJ2-7; a possible D gene is TRBD2 (5 bases). The germline V and J ends were trimmed by 2 bases and 6 bases, with 8 bases remaining between them. Germline loops: CDR1 MGHRA, CDR2 YSYEKL. CDR3 length: 12 amino acids. The CDR3 DNA reads as TGCGCCAGCAGCCAATTTGGGAGCGAGCAGTACTTC. Encoded protein: CASSQFGSEQYF.

CDR3 nucleotides: TGTGCCAGCAGCAACGGACAGGGCTTTTCTAATGAGCACAATGAGCAGTTCTTC. This sequence encodes CASSNGQGFSNEHNEQFF. The chain couples TRBV11-2 to TRBJ2-1, with TRBD1 matching 8 bases. The CDR3 totals 18 residues. Germline-derived CDR1 and CDR2 are SGHAT and FQNNGV. V was pared by 5 bases and J by 5 bases, with 17 bases of the junction left unmatched.

The chain carries TRBV10-1 and TRBJ1-1; D possibly corresponds to TRBD1 (6 bases). With 3 bases removed from V and 4 bases from J, the gap between germline ends came to 9 bases. The CDR3 runs to 13 residues. The V gene's germline CDR1 is WNHNN and CDR2 SYGVQD (reference sequence). The CDR3, as DNA: TGCGCCAGCAGTGAAGCACAGGGCACTGAAGCTTTCTTT. It specifies CASSEAQGTEAFF.

The chain carries TRBV27 and TRBJ2-7; unclear D gene. Germline assignment: CDR1 MNHEY and CDR2 SMNVEV (reference sequence). This CDR3 region has 14 residues. V was cut by 6 bases and J by 0 bases, with 12 bases left in between. The CDR3 here is CASSPSADSYEQYF. In DNA, the CDR3 is TGTGCCAGCAGCCCCTCGGCAGACTCCTACGAGCAGTACTTC.